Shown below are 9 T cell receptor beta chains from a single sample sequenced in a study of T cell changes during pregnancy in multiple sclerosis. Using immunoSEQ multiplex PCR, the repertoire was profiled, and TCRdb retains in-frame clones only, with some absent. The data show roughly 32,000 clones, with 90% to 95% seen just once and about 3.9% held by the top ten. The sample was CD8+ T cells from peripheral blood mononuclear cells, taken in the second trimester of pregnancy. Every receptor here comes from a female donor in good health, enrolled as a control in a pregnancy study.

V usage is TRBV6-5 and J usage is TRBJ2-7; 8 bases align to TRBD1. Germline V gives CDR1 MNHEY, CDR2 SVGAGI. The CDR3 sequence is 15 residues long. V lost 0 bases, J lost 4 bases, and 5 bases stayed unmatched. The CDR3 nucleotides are TGTGCCAGCAGTTACTCCCCGGACAGGGTATACGAGCAGTACTTC. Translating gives CASSYSPDRVYEQYF.

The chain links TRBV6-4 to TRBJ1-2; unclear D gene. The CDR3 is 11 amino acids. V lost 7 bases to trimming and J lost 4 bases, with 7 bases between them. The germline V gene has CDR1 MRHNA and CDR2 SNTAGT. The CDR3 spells CASNGGYGYTF. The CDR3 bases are TGTGCCAGCAATGGAGGCTATGGCTACACCTTC.

This CDR3 reads CASSLEGLTGNTIYF. The CDR3 nucleotides read TGTGCCAGCAGCTTGGAGGGGCTAACTGGAAACACCATATATTTT. The gene calls are TRBV5-4 and TRBJ1-3, with D possibly TRBD1 on 5 matching bases. The CDR3 is 15 amino acids. V dropped 0 bases and J dropped 2 bases, with 9 bases sitting between them. Per the germline V gene, CDR1 is SGHNT and CDR2 is YYREEE (reference sequence).

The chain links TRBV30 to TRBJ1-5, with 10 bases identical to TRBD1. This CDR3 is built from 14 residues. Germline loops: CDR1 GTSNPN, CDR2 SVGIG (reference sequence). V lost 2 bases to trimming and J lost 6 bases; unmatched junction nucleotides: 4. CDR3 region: CAWSPGQGSQPQHF. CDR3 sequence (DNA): TGTGCCTGGAGTCCGGGACAGGGGAGTCAGCCCCAGCATTTT.

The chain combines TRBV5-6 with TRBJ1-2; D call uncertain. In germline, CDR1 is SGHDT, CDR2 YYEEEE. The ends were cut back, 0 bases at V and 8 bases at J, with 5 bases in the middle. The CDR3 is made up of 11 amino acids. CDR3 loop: CASSLGLGYTF. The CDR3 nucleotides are TGTGCCAGCAGCTTGGGACTGGGCTACACCTTC.

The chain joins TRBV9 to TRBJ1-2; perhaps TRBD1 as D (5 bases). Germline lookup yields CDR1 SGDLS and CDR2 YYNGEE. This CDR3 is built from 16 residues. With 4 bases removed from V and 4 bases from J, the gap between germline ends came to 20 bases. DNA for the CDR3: TGTGCCAGCAGCACCCACCAGGGCACAGCCTCCTATGGCTACACCTTC. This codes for CASSTHQGTASYGYTF.

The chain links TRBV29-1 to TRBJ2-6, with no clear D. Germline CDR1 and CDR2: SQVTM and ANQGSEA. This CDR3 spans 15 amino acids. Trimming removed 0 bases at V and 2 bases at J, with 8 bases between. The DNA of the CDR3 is TGCAGCGTTGAAGAAGGCCAGGCTGGGGCCAACGTCCTGACTTTC. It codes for CSVEEGQAGANVLTF.

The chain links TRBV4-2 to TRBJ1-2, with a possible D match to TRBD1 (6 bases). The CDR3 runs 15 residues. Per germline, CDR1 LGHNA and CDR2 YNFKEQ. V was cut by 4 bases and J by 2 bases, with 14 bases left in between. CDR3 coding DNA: TGTGCCAGCAGCCCAGTTGGTCAGGGGAACTATGGCTACACCTTC. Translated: CASSPVGQGNYGYTF.

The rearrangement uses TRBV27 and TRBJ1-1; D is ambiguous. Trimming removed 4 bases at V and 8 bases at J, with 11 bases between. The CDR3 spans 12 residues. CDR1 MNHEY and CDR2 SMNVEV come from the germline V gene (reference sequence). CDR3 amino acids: CASSSTVGEAFF. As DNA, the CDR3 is TGTGCCAGCAGTTCAACAGTGGGCGAAGCTTTCTTT.